These 10 T cell receptor beta chains were sequenced from one sample in a study of identical twins. In TCRdb, the 5' RACE reads were re-called with MiXCR into one record per CDR3 protein. The data contain about 810,000 distinct CDR3 sequences, 9% to 15% of them singletons. The same sample was also used in a study of yellow fever vaccine responses in identical twins.

What was sequenced was PBMCs. Every receptor here comes from a woman aged 18-29 years in good health.

J is TRBJ2-7 and V is TRBV24-1, with D possibly matching TRBD1 (6 bases). There are 13 residues in the CDR3. V lost 1 base and J 6 bases, leaving 9 bases between the germline ends. Germline values: CDR1 KGHDR, CDR2 SFDVKD. In DNA, the CDR3 is TGTGCCACCAGTGATTTACAGGGCTCCGAGCAGTACTTC. Its translation is CATSDLQGSEQYF.

This clonotype was detected a few times. The V call is TRBV12-3 or TRBV12-4, the J call TRBJ2-7, with 7 bases that match TRBD1. V trimming: 5 bases; J trimming: 0 bases; junction bases outside the gene matches: 13. This CDR3 region has 17 residues. The CDR3 bases are TGTGCCAGCAGTCCACACCCCGGGACAGTATTCTCCTACGAGCAGTACTTC. Translation: CASSPHPGTVFSYEQYF.

V usage is TRBV20-1 and J usage is TRBJ2-1; D is possibly TRBD2 (6 bases). With 8 bases removed from V and 0 bases from J, the gap between germline ends came to 14 bases. CDR1 and CDR2 (germline): DFQATT, SNEGSKA (reference sequence). The CDR3 totals 14 residues. The CDR3: CSTIAVSSYNEQFF. CDR3 bases: TGCAGTACCATAGCGGTAAGCTCCTACAATGAGCAGTTCTTC.

This clonotype was detected ten times or more. V gene TRBV4-1 combines with J gene TRBJ1-1; D gene unclear. CDR3 length: 14 residues. The germline CDR1 and CDR2 sequences are MGHRA and YSYEKL. With 0 bases removed from V and 0 bases from J, the gap between germline ends came to 5 bases. The CDR3 coding sequence is TGCGCCAGCAGCCAAGAGGGTATGAACACTGAAGCTTTCTTT. The encoded protein is CASSQEGMNTEAFF.

The chain recombines TRBV20-1 with TRBJ2-7; D possibly corresponds to TRBD2 (6 bases). This CDR3 spans 13 amino acids. Germline CDR1 is DFQATT and CDR2 is SNEGSKA (reference sequence). The CDR3 nucleotides are TGCAGCTTAGGCGGGGTTGGCAGGTCGGAGCAGTACTTC. It specifies CSLGGVGRSEQYF.

This chain's CDR3 is CASSQVVGVRTEAFF. DNA for the CDR3: TGTGCCAGCAGCCAAGTAGTGGGGGTTCGGACTGAAGCTTTCTTT. The chain links TRBV4-2 to TRBJ1-1; D may be TRBD1 (5 bases). Germline-derived CDR1 and CDR2 are LGHNA and YNFKEQ. The V end was cut by 1 base, the J end by 5 bases, with 14 bases between. The CDR3 is 15 residues long.

The chain uses TRBV5-1 and TRBJ2-1; TRBD1 might be the D (5 bases). Germline CDR1 reads SGHRS; CDR2 reads YFSETQ. The CDR3 has 16 residues. With 1 base removed from V and 1 base from J, the gap between germline ends came to 12 bases. The CDR3 sequence: CASSLRGDGSYNEQFF. CDR3 bases: TGCGCCAGCAGCTTGAGGGGTGACGGATCCTACAATGAGCAGTTCTTC.

The chain combines TRBV27 with TRBJ2-7; tentatively, D is TRBD2 (6 bases). Trimming removed 7 bases from V and 2 bases from J, with 9 bases in between. Germline V lookup: CDR1 MNHEY, CDR2 SMNVEV (reference sequence). The CDR3 sequence is 12 residues long. This CDR3 reads CASNERAYEQYF. DNA for the CDR3: TGTGCCAGCAACGAGCGGGCCTACGAGCAGTACTTC.

This clonotype was seen only a few times. The rearrangement joins TRBV5-4 to TRBJ2-1; 8 bases line up with TRBD2. This CDR3 is 14 amino acids long. Trimming took 3 bases from V and 6 from J; bases not matched to a gene: 5. CDR1 SGHNT and CDR2 YYREEE come from the germline V gene (reference sequence). DNA for the CDR3: TGTGCCAGCAGCTCCGGGGGGGGCCTCAATGAGCAGTTCTTC. It is translated as CASSSGGGLNEQFF.

The chain uses TRBV27 and TRBJ2-2; possible D gene TRBD1, 5 bases. The CDR3 has 14 amino acids. Germline CDR1 MNHEY, CDR2 SMNVEV (reference sequence). Trimming removed 7 bases from V and 3 bases from J, with 12 bases in between. Here the CDR3 DNA reads TGTGCCAGCAAGGTGGGGCCCGACACCGGGGAGCTGTTTTTT. Protein sequence: CASKVGPDTGELFF.